This paragraph covers one T cell receptor (beta chain) sequence. Its antigen is unknown. Here immunoSEQ multiplex PCR was the method, and the copy in TCRdb shows in-frame clones only, minus some. The sample comprises about 360,000 clones, 75% to 90% of which are singletons, and around 0.8% rests with the top ten. This record comes from a study of cytomegalovirus exposure and HLA in healthy donors. This CDR3 has 14 amino acids. Germline V gene data show CDR1 as SGHRS and CDR2 as YFSETQ. Between the trimmed V and J ends, which lost 0 bases and 0 bases, there was a span of 6 bases. From the approximately 120-subject validation cohort, which was separate from the approximately 720-subject first cohort, the donors were drawn. General study results and limits: Specific recognition of CMV antigens was confirmed in vitro for three chains (all CMV-associated).

The chain employs TRBV5-1 and TRBJ2-5; D uncertain. The sequence derives from a woman aged 18 to 35 in good health and CMV-seronegative. The sequencing sample was made of PBMCs. The CDR3 protein is CASSLAQNQETQYF. CDR3 nucleotides: TGCGCCAGCAGCTTGGCACAGAACCAAGAGACCCAGTACTTC. The full variable domain, completed using reference TRBV5-1 and TRBJ2-5, is KAGVTQTPRYLIKTRGQQVTLSCSPISGHRSVSWYQQTPGQGLQFLFEYFSETQRNKGNFPGRFSGRQFSNSRSEMNVSTLELGDSALYLCASSLAQNQETQYFGPGTRLLVL.